Reported below is one T cell receptor beta chain. Its antigen remains unknown. Assay used: immunoSEQ multiplex PCR; TCRdb lists only in-frame clones, some missing. The sample contains 99,000 or so clones, around nine tenths of which appear only once. With 3 bases removed from V and 6 bases from J, the gap between germline ends came to 20 bases. Per the germline V gene, CDR1 is ENHRY and CDR2 is SYGVKD. The length of the CDR3 is 16 residues. The data belong to a study of T cell responses to AZD1222 COVID-19 vaccine. Study-level points and caveats: A rise in Spike-specific TCR breadth and depth followed two AZD1222 doses. CD4 TCRs covered the whole spike, strongest at regions 160-218 and 743-854. Baseline antibody screening turned up just 6 or 7 seropositive AZD1222 recipients.

V usage is TRBV10-3 and J usage is TRBJ1-1, with D possibly being TRBD1 (6 bases). Sequenced here: peripheral blood, sampled on day 0 of AZD1222 vaccination. The TCR sequence derives from an adult in good health. CDR3 loop: CAISEKGGVFAPEAFF. CDR3 bases: TGTGCCATCAGTGAAAAGGGGGGGGTTTTTGCACCTGAAGCTTTCTTT.